The clone carrying this T cell receptor (beta chain) was observed a single time. The data originate from a study of cytomegalovirus exposure and HLA in healthy donors. Clones were sequenced by immunoSEQ multiplex PCR, and TCRdb holds only the in-frame ones, with some missing. Of 120,000 or so clones in the sample, about 90% were seen once. V was pared by 2 bases and J by 4 bases, with 9 bases between. This CDR3 region has 14 residues. CDR1 is SNHLY, CDR2 FYNNEI, per germline. The source material was PBMCs. The chain links TRBV2 to TRBJ2-4, with D possibly being TRBD1 (6 bases). The TCR was taken from a woman between 18 and 29 years old in good health and CMV-seronegative. The CDR3 here is CASSEIQGKNIQYF. The CDR3 DNA sequence: TGTGCCAGCAGTGAAATACAGGGAAAAAACATTCAGTACTTC.